This T cell receptor (beta chain) was identified in a study of vaccination and CD4 T cells after COVID-19. Study background: Nasal swab PCR detected SARS-CoV-2 in convalescent patients; eight to ten had mild disease, one severe. Investigators stimulated cells with overlapping spike peptides drawn from SARS-CoV-2, HCoV-NL63, HCoV-OC43 and HCoV-229E.

Turning to this clonotype: Its cognate antigen is unknown.

Treatment: roughly 10-day PBMC culture with coronavirus spike peptide pools or control peptides (ViraFEST assay). Negative selection isolated the CD4+ T cells once the cells had been cultured for around nine days. Germline lookup yields CDR1 MRHNA and CDR2 SNTAGT. V was shortened by 3 bases and J by 4 bases, with 9 bases between the two germline ends. The CDR3 has 13 residues. With the Oncomine TCR Beta short-read assay, DNA from cultured CD4+ T cells was sequenced. TCRdb re-derived calls from the PCR reads in MiXCR, one entry per CDR3 protein. In the table there are fewer than 20,000 distinct CDR3 sequences, around 55% of which are singletons. Study outcomes and limitations: Vaccine-specific clones numbering 304 of 307 showed spike mono-reactivity in convalescent patients.

Sequenced material: cultured CD4+ T cells from blood, taken after SARS-CoV-2 vaccination. The TCR was taken from a human donor with COVID-19. The genes are TRBV6-4 and TRBJ1-1; no clear D. CDR3 loop: CASSDLGSTEAFF. CDR3 nucleotide sequence: TGTGCCAGCAGTGATCTCGGCAGCACTGAAGCTTTCTTT.